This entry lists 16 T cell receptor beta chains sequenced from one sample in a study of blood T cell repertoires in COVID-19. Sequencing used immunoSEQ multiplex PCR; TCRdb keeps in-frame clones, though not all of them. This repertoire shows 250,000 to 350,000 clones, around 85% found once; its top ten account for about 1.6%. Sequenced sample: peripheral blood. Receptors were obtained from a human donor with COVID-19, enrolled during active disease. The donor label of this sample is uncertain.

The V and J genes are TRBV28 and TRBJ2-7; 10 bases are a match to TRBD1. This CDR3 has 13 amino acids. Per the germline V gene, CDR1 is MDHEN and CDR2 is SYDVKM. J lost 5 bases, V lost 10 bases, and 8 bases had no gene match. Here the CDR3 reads CATRQGARDEQYF. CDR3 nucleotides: TGTGCCACAAGACAGGGGGCGCGGGACGAGCAGTACTTC.

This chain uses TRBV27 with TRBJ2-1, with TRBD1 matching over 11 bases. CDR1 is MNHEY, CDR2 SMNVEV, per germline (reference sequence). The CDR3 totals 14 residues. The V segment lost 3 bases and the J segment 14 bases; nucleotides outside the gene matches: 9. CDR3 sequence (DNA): TGTGCCAGCAGTTTCCGGGACAGGGGGTCAGTGGAGTTCTTC. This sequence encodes CASSFRDRGSVEFF.

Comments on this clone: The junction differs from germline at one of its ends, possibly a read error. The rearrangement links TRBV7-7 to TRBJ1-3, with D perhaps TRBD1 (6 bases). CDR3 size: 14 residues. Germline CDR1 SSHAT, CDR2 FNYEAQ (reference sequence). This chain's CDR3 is CASSQGYSGNTIYF. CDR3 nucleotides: TGTGCTAGCAGCCAGGGGTACTCTGGAAACACCATATATTTT.

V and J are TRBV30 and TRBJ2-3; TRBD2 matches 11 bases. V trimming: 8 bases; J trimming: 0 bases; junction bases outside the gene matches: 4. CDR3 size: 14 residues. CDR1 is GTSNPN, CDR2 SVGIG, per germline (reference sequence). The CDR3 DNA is TGTGCCCGCCGACTAGCGGGGAGCACAGATACGCAGTATTTT. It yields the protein CARRLAGSTDTQYF.

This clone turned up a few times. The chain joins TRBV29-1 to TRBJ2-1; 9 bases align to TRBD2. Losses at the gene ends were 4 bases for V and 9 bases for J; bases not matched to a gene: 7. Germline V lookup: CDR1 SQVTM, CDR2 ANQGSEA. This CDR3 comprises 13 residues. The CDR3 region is CSVVAGGLGEQFF. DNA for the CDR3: TGCAGCGTTGTTGCGGGAGGGCTTGGTGAGCAGTTCTTC.

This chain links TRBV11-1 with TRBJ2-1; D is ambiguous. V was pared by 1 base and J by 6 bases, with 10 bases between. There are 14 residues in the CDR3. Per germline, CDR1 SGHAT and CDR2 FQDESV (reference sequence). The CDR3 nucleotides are TGTGCCAGCAGCTTAGGCGTCCCCGGCAATGAGCAGTTCTTC. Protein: CASSLGVPGNEQFF. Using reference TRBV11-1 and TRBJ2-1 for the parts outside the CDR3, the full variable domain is EAEVAQSPRYKITEKSQAVAFWCDPISGHATLYWYRQILGQGPELLVQFQDESVVDDSQLPKDRFSAERLKGVDSTLKIQPAELGDSAMYLCASSLGVPGNEQFFGPGTRLTVL.

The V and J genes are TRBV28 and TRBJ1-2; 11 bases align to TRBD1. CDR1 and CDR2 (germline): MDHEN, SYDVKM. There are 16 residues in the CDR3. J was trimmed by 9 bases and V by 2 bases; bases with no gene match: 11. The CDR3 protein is CASSLLSVGQGVSYTF. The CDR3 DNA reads TGTGCCAGCAGTTTACTGTCGGTGGGACAGGGGGTTAGCTACACCTTC.

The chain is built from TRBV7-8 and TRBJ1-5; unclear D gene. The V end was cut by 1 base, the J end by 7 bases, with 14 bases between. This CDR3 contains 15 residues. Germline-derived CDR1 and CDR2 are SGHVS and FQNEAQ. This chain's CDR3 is CASSLEGLGGQPQHF. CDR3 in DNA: TGTGCCAGCAGCTTAGAAGGGCTAGGAGGACAGCCCCAGCATTTT.

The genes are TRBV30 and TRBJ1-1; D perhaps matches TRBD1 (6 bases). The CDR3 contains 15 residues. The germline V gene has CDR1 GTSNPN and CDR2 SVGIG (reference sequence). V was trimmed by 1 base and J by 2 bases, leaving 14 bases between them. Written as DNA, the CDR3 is TGTGCCTGGAGTGAAGGAGGGGGGGGAAACACTGAAGCTTTCTTT. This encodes CAWSEGGGGNTEAFF.

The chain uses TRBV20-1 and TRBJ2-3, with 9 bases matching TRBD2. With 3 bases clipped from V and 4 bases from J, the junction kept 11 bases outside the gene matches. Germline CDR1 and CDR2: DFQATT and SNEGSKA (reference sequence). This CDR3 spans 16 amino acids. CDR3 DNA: TGCAGTGCTAGTGTTTTTGCGGGAGGGGGGGCAGATACGCAGTATTTT. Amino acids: CSASVFAGGGADTQYF.

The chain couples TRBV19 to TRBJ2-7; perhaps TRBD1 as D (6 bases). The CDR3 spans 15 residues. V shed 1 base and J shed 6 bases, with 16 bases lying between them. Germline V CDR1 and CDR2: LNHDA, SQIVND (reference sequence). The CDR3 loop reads CASSIGGQGLSEQYF. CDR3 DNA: TGTGCCAGTAGTATAGGGGGACAAGGCCTCAGCGAGCAGTACTTC.

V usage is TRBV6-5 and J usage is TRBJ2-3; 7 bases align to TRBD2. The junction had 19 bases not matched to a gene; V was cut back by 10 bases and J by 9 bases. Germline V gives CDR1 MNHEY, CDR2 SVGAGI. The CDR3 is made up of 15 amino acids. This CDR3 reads CAITASGNFGGTQYF. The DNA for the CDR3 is TGTGCCATTACGGCCAGCGGGAACTTCGGAGGGACGCAGTATTTT.

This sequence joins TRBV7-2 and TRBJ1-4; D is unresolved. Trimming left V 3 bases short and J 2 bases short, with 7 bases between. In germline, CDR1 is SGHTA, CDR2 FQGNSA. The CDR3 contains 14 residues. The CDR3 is CASSFEATNEKLFF. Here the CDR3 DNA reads TGTGCCAGCAGCTTCGAGGCGACTAATGAAAAACTGTTTTTT.

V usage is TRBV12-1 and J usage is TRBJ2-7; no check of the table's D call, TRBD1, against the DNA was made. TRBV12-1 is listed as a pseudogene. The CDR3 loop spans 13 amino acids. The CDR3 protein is CASSLSGTGRMYF. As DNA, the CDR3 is TGTGCCAGCAGCTTATCCGGGACAGGGAGGATGTACTTC.

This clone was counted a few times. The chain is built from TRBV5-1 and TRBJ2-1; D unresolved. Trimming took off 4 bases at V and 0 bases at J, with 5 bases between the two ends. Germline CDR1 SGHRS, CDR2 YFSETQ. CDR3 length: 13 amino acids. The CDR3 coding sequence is TGCGCCAGCAGCCCCCTCTCCTACAATGAGCAGTTCTTC. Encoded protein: CASSPLSYNEQFF.

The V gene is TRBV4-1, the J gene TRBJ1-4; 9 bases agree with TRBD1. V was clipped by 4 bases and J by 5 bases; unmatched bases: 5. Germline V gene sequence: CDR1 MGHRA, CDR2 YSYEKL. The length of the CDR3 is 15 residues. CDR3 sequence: CASSPPGQGNEKLFF. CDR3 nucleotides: TGCGCCAGCAGCCCTCCGGGACAGGGAAATGAAAAACTGTTTTTT.